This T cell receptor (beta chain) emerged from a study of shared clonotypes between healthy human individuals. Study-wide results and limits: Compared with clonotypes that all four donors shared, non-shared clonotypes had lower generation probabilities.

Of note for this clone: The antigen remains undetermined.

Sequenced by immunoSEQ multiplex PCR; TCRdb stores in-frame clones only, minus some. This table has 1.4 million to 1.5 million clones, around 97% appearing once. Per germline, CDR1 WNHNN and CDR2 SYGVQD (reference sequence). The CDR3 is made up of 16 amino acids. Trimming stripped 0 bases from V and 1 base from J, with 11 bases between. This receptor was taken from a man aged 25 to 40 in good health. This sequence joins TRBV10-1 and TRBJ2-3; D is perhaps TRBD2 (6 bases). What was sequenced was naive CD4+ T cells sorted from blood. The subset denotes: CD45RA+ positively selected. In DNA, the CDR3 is TGCGCCAGCAGTGAGTCGGCTAGCGCCCGCACAGATACGCAGTATTTT. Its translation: CASSESASARTDTQYF.